The 28 T cell receptor beta chains presented below share a single source sample, sequenced in a study of neurological immune-mediated disorders. TCRdb independently ran MiXCR on the 5' RACE reads; one entry per CDR3 protein. The repertoire holds 90,000 to 150,000 distinct CDR3 sequences, with roughly 3.4% as singletons. Sequences were obtained from PBMCs. The receptors were gathered from a woman younger than 45 with multiple sclerosis.

This clonotype was picked up many times. The V and J genes are TRBV12-3 or TRBV12-4 and TRBJ1-1; tentatively, D is TRBD1 (5 bases). This CDR3 comprises 13 residues. The V gene lost 7 bases and the J gene lost 10 bases, with 19 bases spanning the gap. The CDR3 reads CASMNPGSLGAFF. DNA of the CDR3: TGTGCCAGCATGAATCCAGGGTCCTTAGGAGCTTTCTTT.

This clonotype was seen repeatedly, ten times or more. The genes are TRBV6-5 and TRBJ1-1; TRBD1 matches 8 bases. CDR3 length equals 16 residues. The germline gives CDR1 MNHEY, CDR2 SVGAGI. V trimming: 6 bases; J trimming: 5 bases; junction bases outside the gene matches: 14. CDR3 region: CASSSPGTGRQTEAFF. The DNA of the CDR3 is TGTGCCAGCAGCTCCCCCGGGACAGGTCGACAAACTGAAGCTTTCTTT.

This clonotype was observed many times. The rearrangement uses TRBV5-1 and TRBJ2-7; unclear D gene. CDR1 and CDR2 from the germline V gene are SGHRS and YFSETQ. This CDR3 has 12 residues. V was shortened by 2 bases and J by 6 bases, with 9 bases between the two germline ends. The CDR3 reads CASSFDQGEQYF. CDR3 coding DNA: TGCGCCAGCAGCTTCGACCAAGGCGAGCAGTACTTC.

This clonotype was observed many times. V gene TRBV20-1 combines with J gene TRBJ2-2; TRBD2 matches at 9 bases. Germline V gives CDR1 DFQATT, CDR2 SNEGSKA (reference sequence). This CDR3 has 16 residues. V gave up 1 base and J gave up 0 bases; unmatched junction bases: 3. The CDR3 is CSARGLAEPNTGELFF. In nucleotides, the CDR3 is TGCAGTGCTAGAGGACTAGCGGAACCGAACACCGGGGAGCTGTTTTTT.

This clonotype was recorded many times. The V call is TRBV5-5, the J call TRBJ2-2; no definite D call. The V end lost 1 base, the J end lost 6 bases, and 10 bases lay between the germline ends. Per the germline V gene, CDR1 is SGHKS and CDR2 is YYEKEE (reference sequence). The CDR3 sequence is 14 residues long. Written as DNA, the CDR3 is TGTGCCAGCAGCTTGAGTCTAGAGGCCGGGGAGCTGTTTTTT. Encoded protein: CASSLSLEAGELFF. Combining the CDR3 with reference TRBV5-5 and TRBJ2-2 gives the whole variable domain DAGVTQSPTHLIKTRGQQVTLRCSPISGHKSVSWYQQVLGQGPQFIFQYYEKEERGRGNFPDRFSARQFPNYSSELNVNALLLGDSALYLCASSLSLEAGELFFGEGSRLTVL.

This clonotype was detected ten times or more. The rearrangement links TRBV5-1 to TRBJ2-1; D not certain. V shed 4 bases and J shed 0 bases, with 8 bases lying between them. Germline CDR1 and CDR2: SGHRS and YFSETQ. The length of the CDR3 is 14 residues. CDR3 DNA: TGCGCCAGCAGCCTCCAGGACTCCTACAATGAGCAGTTCTTC. It translates to CASSLQDSYNEQFF. Drawing the rest from reference TRBV5-1 and TRBJ2-1, the complete variable domain is KAGVTQTPRYLIKTRGQQVTLSCSPISGHRSVSWYQQTPGQGLQFLFEYFSETQRNKGNFPGRFSGRQFSNSRSEMNVSTLELGDSALYLCASSLQDSYNEQFFGPGTRLTVL.

This clonotype has a handful of counts. The rearrangement joins TRBV13 to TRBJ2-1; no firm D call. CDR3 length: 13 residues. Germline assignment: CDR1 PRHDT and CDR2 FYEKMQ (reference sequence). Trimming pared 2 bases from V and 9 bases from J, leaving 11 bases between. The CDR3 DNA follows: TGTGCCAGCAGCTTAAGCAGTCCTAGTGAGCAGTTCTTC. Protein sequence: CASSLSSPSEQFF.

This clonotype was seen ten or more times. The chain joins TRBV29-1 to TRBJ1-1, with D possibly matching TRBD1 (5 bases). V was shortened by 7 bases and J by 9 bases, with 15 bases between the two germline ends. The CDR3 has 11 residues. Germline V CDR1 and CDR2: SQVTM, ANQGSEA. This CDR3 is CSGGVWGQAFF. CDR3 bases: TGCAGCGGGGGTGTATGGGGACAAGCTTTCTTT.

This clonotype showed up just a few times. The rearrangement uses TRBV5-1 and TRBJ2-3; perhaps TRBD2 as D (6 bases). V lost 1 base and J lost 5, with 11 bases in between. Germline lookup yields CDR1 SGHRS and CDR2 YFSETQ. The CDR3 spans 14 residues. The CDR3 here is CASSLTEGGDTQYF. The CDR3 DNA reads as TGCGCCAGCAGCTTGACGGAGGGCGGAGATACGCAGTATTTT.

This clonotype was seen many times. The CDR3 DNA reads TGTGCCAGCAGCTTGGGAACAGGGAGAAGGACCGGGGAGCTGTTTTTT. Translated, it gives CASSLGTGRRTGELFF. V usage is TRBV5-6 and J usage is TRBJ2-2; D is possibly TRBD1 (6 bases). CDR3 length: 16 residues. The V end was cut by 0 bases, the J end by 5 bases, with 14 bases between. CDR1 is SGHDT, CDR2 YYEEEE, per germline.

This clonotype was detected many times. The chain uses TRBV20-1 and TRBJ1-4; TRBD1 agrees at 10 bases. V was clipped by 4 bases and J by 8 bases; unmatched bases: 10. The CDR3 sequence is 15 residues long. Germline CDR1 and CDR2: DFQATT and SNEGSKA (reference sequence). The chain's CDR3 is CSATGTGESGEKLFF. For the CDR3, the DNA is TGCAGTGCTACCGGGACAGGGGAGTCTGGGGAAAAACTGTTTTTT.

Many counts were recorded for this clonotype. This chain links TRBV7-9 with TRBJ1-1; no clear D gene. Trimming pared 5 bases from V and 2 bases from J, leaving 3 bases between. CDR1 and CDR2 from the germline V gene are SEHNR and FQNEAQ (reference sequence). The CDR3 sequence is 11 residues long. Here the CDR3 reads CASSHNTEAFF. CDR3 in DNA: TGTGCCAGCAGCCACAACACTGAAGCTTTCTTT.

This clonotype was observed many times. CDR3 protein: CASSVSTDTQYF. The CDR3 DNA reads as TGTGCCAGCAGTGTTAGCACAGATACGCAGTATTTT. This rearrangement joins TRBV2 to TRBJ2-3; no clear D gene. Germline V lookup: CDR1 SNHLY, CDR2 FYNNEI. Deletions cut 4 bases from V and 0 bases from J, with 2 bases between. The CDR3 covers 12 residues.

This clonotype was observed many times. The rearrangement uses TRBV11-2 and TRBJ2-7, with TRBD2 matching over 9 bases. The CDR3 has 17 residues. V lost 2 bases to trimming and J lost 1 base; unmatched junction nucleotides: 9. The germline V gene encodes CDR1 SGHAT and CDR2 FQNNGV. The CDR3 loop reads CASSLSVGLASSYEQYF. In nucleotides, the CDR3 is TGTGCCAGCAGCTTATCGGTAGGACTAGCGTCTTCCTACGAGCAGTACTTC.

This clonotype was observed at least ten times. J is TRBJ1-1 and V is TRBV2; D uncertain. Trimming cost V 8 bases and J 2 bases, with 12 bases left between them. This CDR3 region has 13 residues. Germline V gene sequence: CDR1 SNHLY, CDR2 FYNNEI. Written as DNA, the CDR3 is TGTGCCAGCCAGGACGGAACTAACACTGAAGCTTTCTTT. Translated: CASQDGTNTEAFF.

There are many counts of this clonotype. V usage is TRBV14 and J usage is TRBJ2-1; 9 bases are a match to TRBD2. The CDR3 is made up of 17 amino acids. With V trimmed by 0 bases and J by 6 bases, 9 bases remained unmatched. Germline CDR1 SGHDN, CDR2 FVKESK. In DNA, the CDR3 is TGTGCCAGCAGCCAAGATGTTAGCCTAGCGGGACGCAATGAGCAGTTCTTC. It specifies CASSQDVSLAGRNEQFF.

This clonotype was detected ten times or more. J is TRBJ1-6 and V is TRBV20-1; 12 nucleotides match TRBD1. Losses at the gene ends were 1 base for V and 2 bases for J; bases not matched to a gene: 12. CDR3 length: 20 amino acids. Germline assignment: CDR1 DFQATT and CDR2 SNEGSKA (reference sequence). This chain's CDR3 is CSARGDRDRGPPTYNSPLHF. CDR3 DNA sequence: TGCAGTGCTAGAGGGGACCGGGACAGGGGGCCTCCCACCTATAATTCACCCCTCCACTTT.

This clonotype was detected ten times or more. The chain employs TRBV7-2 and TRBJ2-1; D is uncertain. CDR1 and CDR2 from the germline V gene are SGHTA and FQGNSA. The V end was cut by 1 base, the J end by 3 bases, with 7 bases between. This CDR3 is built from 14 residues. This CDR3 is CASSLDLYYNEQFF. Here the CDR3 DNA reads TGTGCCAGCAGCTTAGACTTATACTACAATGAGCAGTTCTTC.

This clonotype was counted between two and nine times. The V and J genes are TRBV20-1 and TRBJ2-5; possible D gene TRBD2, 5 bases. Germline V CDR1 and CDR2: DFQATT, SNEGSKA (reference sequence). V was shortened by 6 bases and J by 1 base, with 12 bases between the two germline ends. This CDR3 has 13 residues. The CDR3 is CSAGGRFQETQYF. The CDR3 DNA reads TGCAGTGCCGGAGGACGGTTCCAAGAGACCCAGTACTTC.

This clonotype was seen at least ten times. The chain carries TRBV5-5 and TRBJ1-1; D is unclear. The germline V gene has CDR1 SGHKS and CDR2 YYEKEE (reference sequence). The CDR3 extends over 13 amino acids. V shed 0 bases and J shed 5 bases, with 8 bases lying between them. As DNA, the CDR3 is TGTGCCAGCAGCTTGGAGAGGTTTACTGAAGCTTTCTTT. Its protein is CASSLERFTEAFF. Based on the CDR3 plus reference TRBV5-5 and TRBJ1-1, the full variable domain is DAGVTQSPTHLIKTRGQQVTLRCSPISGHKSVSWYQQVLGQGPQFIFQYYEKEERGRGNFPDRFSARQFPNYSSELNVNALLLGDSALYLCASSLERFTEAFFGQGTRLTVV.

This clonotype was detected many times. This rearrangement joins TRBV20-1 to TRBJ2-5; the D gene is possibly TRBD2 (5 bases). CDR3 size: 15 residues. V lost 1 base to trimming and J lost 0 bases, with 12 bases between them. CDR1 DFQATT and CDR2 SNEGSKA come from the germline V gene (reference sequence). The CDR3 region is CSARVQRSYQETQYF. CDR3 nucleotides: TGCAGTGCTAGAGTCCAGCGGTCATACCAAGAGACCCAGTACTTC.

This clonotype was seen many times. This rearrangement joins TRBV12-3 or TRBV12-4 to TRBJ2-7, with a possible D match to TRBD2 (5 bases). The CDR3 has 14 residues. Trimming removed 6 bases from V and 0 bases from J, with 12 bases in between. CDR3 nucleotide sequence: TGTGCCAGCAGCCCCCTAGCTCCCTCCTACGAGCAGTACTTC. Translation gives CASSPLAPSYEQYF.

In its sample, this clonotype was seen many times. V gene TRBV18 combines with J gene TRBJ1-1; perhaps TRBD1 as D (5 bases). Trimming took 0 bases from V and 7 from J, leaving 6 bases between them. This CDR3 is built from 12 residues. Per germline, CDR1 KGHSH and CDR2 LQKENI. The CDR3: CASSPPGGEAFF. In nucleotides, the CDR3 is TGTGCCAGCTCACCACCGGGGGGTGAAGCTTTCTTT.

This clonotype was observed at least ten times. This rearrangement joins TRBV7-2 to TRBJ1-6; perhaps TRBD1 as D (6 bases). The CDR3 length is 15 residues. The V end was cut by 8 bases, the J end by 6 bases, with 17 bases between. Germline CDR1 reads SGHTA; CDR2 reads FQGNSA. The CDR3 region has the DNA TGTGCCAGCGGCCGTACAGGGATTGCTAATTCACCCCTCCACTTT. As protein: CASGRTGIANSPLHF.

This clonotype was seen many times. The V and J genes are TRBV12-3 or TRBV12-4 and TRBJ1-1; D unresolved. CDR3 length equals 12 residues. V gave up 5 bases and J gave up 7 bases, with 11 bases separating them. The CDR3 sequence is CASSLRGFEAFF. CDR3 coding DNA: TGTGCCAGCAGTCTCAGAGGTTTTGAAGCTTTCTTT.

The table lists this clonotype with many counts. This chain joins TRBV18 and TRBJ2-3; D is unclear. V shed 3 bases and J shed 2 bases, with 6 bases lying between them. CDR1 and CDR2 (germline): KGHSH, LQKENI. There are 13 residues in the CDR3. The CDR3 region has the DNA TGTGCCAGCTCACCTTTTGACACAGATACGCAGTATTTT. Translated, it gives CASSPFDTDTQYF.

This clonotype has a count of ten or more. The chain recombines TRBV2 with TRBJ2-3; D is unclear. This CDR3 contains 15 residues. CDR1 SNHLY and CDR2 FYNNEI come from the germline V gene. V lost 7 bases and J lost 2, with 16 bases in between. The CDR3 sequence: CASKVGILDTDTQYF. CDR3 coding DNA: TGTGCCAGCAAAGTGGGGATTCTGGACACAGATACGCAGTATTTT.

This clonotype appeared many times. The chain recombines TRBV7-2 with TRBJ2-5, with D perhaps matching TRBD2 (7 bases). The CDR3 length is 14 residues. Germline V gene lookup returns CDR1 SGHTA and CDR2 FQGNSA. Trimming removed 6 bases from V and 1 base from J, with 12 bases in between. Here the CDR3 reads CASRRGGAQETQYF. CDR3 DNA: TGTGCCAGCAGGAGGGGGGGGGCCCAAGAGACCCAGTACTTC.